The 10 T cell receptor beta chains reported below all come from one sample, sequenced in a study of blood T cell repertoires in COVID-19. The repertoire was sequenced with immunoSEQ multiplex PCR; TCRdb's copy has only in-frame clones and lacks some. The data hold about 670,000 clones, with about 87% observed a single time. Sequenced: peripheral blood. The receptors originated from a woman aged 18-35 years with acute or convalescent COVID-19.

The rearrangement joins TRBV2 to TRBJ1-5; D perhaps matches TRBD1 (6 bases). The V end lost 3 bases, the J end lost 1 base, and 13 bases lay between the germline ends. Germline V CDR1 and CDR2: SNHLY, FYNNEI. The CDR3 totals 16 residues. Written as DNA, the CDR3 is TGTGCCAGCAGTGACGGTACAGGGAGAAGCAATCAGCCCCAGCATTTT. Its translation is CASSDGTGRSNQPQHF.

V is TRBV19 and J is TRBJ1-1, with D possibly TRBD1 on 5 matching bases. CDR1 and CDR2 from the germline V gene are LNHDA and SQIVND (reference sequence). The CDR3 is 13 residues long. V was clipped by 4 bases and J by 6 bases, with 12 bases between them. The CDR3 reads CASSTNRRAEAFF. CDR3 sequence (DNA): TGTGCCAGTAGTACCAACCGCAGGGCTGAAGCTTTCTTT. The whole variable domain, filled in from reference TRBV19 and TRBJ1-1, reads DGGITQSPKYLFRKEGQNVTLSCEQNLNHDAMYWYRQDPGQGLRLIYYSQIVNDFQKGDIAEGYSVSREKKESFPLTVTSAQKNPTAFYLCASSTNRRAEAFFGQGTRLTVV.

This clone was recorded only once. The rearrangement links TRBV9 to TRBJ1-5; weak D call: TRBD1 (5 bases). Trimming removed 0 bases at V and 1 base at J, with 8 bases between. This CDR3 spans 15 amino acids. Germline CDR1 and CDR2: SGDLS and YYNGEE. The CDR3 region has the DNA TGTGCCAGCAGCGTAGATCCAGGGAGCAATCAGCCCCAGCATTTT. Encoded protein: CASSVDPGSNQPQHF.

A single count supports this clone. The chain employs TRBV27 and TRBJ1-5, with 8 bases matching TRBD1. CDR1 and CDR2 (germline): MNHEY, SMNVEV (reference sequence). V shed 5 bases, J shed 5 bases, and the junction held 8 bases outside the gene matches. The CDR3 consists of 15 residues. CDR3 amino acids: CASSPRTGWDQPQHF. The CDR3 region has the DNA TGTGCCAGCAGTCCTCGGACAGGGTGGGATCAGCCCCAGCATTTT.

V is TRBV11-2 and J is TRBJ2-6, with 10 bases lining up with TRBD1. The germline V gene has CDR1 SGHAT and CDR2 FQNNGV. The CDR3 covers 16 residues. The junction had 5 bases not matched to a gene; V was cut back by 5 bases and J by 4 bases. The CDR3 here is CASSGRTGGGANVLTF. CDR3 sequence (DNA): TGTGCCAGCAGCGGGCGGACAGGGGGAGGGGCCAACGTCCTGACTTTC.

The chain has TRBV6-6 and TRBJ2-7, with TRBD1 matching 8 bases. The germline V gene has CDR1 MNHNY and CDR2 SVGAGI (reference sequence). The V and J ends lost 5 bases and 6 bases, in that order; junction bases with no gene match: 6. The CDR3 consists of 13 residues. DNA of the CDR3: TGTGCCAGCAGTGACTGGGACAGGCGCGAGCAGTACTTC. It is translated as CASSDWDRREQYF.

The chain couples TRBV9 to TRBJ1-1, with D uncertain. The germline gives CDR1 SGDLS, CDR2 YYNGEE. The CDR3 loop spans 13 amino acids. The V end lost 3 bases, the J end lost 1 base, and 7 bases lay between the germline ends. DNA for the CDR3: TGTGCCAGCAGCGGACATCCGAACACTGAAGCTTTCTTT. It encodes CASSGHPNTEAFF. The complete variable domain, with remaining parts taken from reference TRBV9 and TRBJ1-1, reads DSGVTQTPKHLITATGQRVTLRCSPRSGDLSVYWYQQSLDQGLQFLIQYYNGEERAKGNILERFSAQQFPDLHSELNLSSLELGDSALYFCASSGHPNTEAFFGQGTRLTVV.

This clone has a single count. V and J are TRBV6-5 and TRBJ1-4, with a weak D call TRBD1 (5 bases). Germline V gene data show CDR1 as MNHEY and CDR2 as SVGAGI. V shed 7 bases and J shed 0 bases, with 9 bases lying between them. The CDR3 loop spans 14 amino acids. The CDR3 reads CASMTGATNEKLFF. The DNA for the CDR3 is TGTGCCAGCATGACGGGGGCAACTAATGAAAAACTGTTTTTT.

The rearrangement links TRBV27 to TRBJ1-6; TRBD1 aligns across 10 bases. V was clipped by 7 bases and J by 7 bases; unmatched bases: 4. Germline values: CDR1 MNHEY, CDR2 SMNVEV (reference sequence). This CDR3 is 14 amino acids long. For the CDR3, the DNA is TGTGCCAGCAAACCGGGACAGGGGAATTCACCCCTCCACTTT. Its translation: CASKPGQGNSPLHF.

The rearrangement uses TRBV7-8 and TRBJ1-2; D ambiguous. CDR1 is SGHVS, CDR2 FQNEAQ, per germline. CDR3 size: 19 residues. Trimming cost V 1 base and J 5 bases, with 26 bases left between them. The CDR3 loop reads CASSLGQSGSRGKLYGYTF. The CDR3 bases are TGTGCCAGCAGCTTAGGTCAGTCTGGGAGCCGGGGAAAGTTGTATGGCTACACCTTC.